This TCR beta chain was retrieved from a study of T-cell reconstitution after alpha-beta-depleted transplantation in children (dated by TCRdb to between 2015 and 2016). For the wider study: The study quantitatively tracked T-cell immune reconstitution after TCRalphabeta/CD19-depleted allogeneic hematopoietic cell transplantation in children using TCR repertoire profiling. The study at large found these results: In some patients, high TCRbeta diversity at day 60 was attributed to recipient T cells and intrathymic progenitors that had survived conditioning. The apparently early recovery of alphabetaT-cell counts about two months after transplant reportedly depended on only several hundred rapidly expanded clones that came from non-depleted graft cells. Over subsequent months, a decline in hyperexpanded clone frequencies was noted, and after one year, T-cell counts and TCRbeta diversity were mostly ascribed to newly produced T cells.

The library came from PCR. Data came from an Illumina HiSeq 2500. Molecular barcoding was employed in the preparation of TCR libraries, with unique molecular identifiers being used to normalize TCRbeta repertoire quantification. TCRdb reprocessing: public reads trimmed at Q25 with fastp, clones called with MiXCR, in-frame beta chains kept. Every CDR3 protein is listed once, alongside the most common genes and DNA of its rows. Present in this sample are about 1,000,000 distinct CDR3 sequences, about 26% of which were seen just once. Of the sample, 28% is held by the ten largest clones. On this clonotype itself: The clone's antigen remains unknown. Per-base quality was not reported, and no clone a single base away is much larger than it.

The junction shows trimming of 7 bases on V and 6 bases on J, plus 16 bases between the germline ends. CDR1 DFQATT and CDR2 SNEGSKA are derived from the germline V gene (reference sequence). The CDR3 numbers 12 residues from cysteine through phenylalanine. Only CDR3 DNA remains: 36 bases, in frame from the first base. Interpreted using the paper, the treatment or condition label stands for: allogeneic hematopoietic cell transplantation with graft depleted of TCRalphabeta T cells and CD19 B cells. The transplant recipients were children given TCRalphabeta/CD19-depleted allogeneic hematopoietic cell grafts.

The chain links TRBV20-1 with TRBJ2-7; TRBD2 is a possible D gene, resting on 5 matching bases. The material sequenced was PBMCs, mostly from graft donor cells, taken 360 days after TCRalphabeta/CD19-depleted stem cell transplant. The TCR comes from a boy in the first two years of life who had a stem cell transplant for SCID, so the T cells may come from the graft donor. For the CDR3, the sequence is CSGGEKRSEQYF. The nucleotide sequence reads TGCAGTGGGGGAGAGAAGCGGTCCGAGCAGTACTTC.